This TCR beta chain is from a study of neurological immune-mediated disorders. Points from the study as a whole: The study phylogenetically grouped the repertoires of 18 of 34 multiple sclerosis patients into one related-CDR3 cluster, a possible signature.

The starting material, 2 million PBMCs stored at -80 C, gave rise to the unsorted libraries. Germline assignment: CDR1 LGHDT and CDR2 YNNKEL (reference sequence). Trimming cost V 4 bases and J 6 bases, with 12 bases left between them. The CDR3 extends over 13 amino acids. The table lists this clonotype with many counts. As yet, its antigen is unknown. The cDNA came from 5'RACE with 10-nucleotide random UMIs. Via MiXCR, TCRdb re-called the 5' RACE reads, giving one row per CDR3 protein. The sample lists approximately 37,000 distinct CDR3 sequences, 3.5% to 4% occurring once. The chain joins TRBV3-1 to TRBJ1-1; D is unclear. This clonotype was sampled from a man aged 25 to 45 with multiple sclerosis. Sequenced material: PBMCs. The CDR3 sequence: CASSPEVMSEAFF. Here the CDR3 DNA reads TGTGCCAGCAGCCCAGAAGTAATGTCTGAAGCTTTCTTT.